The 26 T cell receptor beta chains given below trace back to one sample, sequenced in a study of spatial heterogeneity in lung cancer. The time point here: sample taken at primary tumor resection. For these TCRs, the target antigens are not known. In TCRdb, the 5' RACE reads were re-called with MiXCR into one record per CDR3 protein. Among some 15,000 distinct CDR3 sequences listed, 6.5% to 8% were seen once. Study-wide results and caveats: Tracking of tumor mutation counts was seen in expanded intratumoral alpha and beta TCR counts.

Sequences were derived from lung tumor tissue, sampled at surgery. These receptors originate from a male donor with early-stage non-small cell lung cancer.

This clonotype has ten or more counts. CDR3 in DNA: TGCAGTGCTAGTAGTACAGGGAATAGAGTAAATCGAGGAAACACCATATATTTT. This gives the protein CSASSTGNRVNRGNTIYF. J is TRBJ1-3 and V is TRBV20-1; maybe TRBD1 (6 bases). CDR1 and CDR2 (germline): DFQATT, SNEGSKA (reference sequence). Trimming left V 3 bases short and J 4 bases short, with 25 bases between. This CDR3 comprises 18 residues.

The J gene is TRBJ2-5, the V gene TRBV4-2, with D unclear. The V end lost 3 bases, the J end lost 0 bases, and 2 bases lay between the germline ends. This CDR3 has 12 amino acids. CDR1 and CDR2 from the germline V gene are LGHNA and YNFKEQ. CDR3 sequence: CASSQNQETQYF. The CDR3 nucleotides read TGTGCCAGCAGCCAGAACCAAGAGACCCAGTACTTC.

In the case of this clonotype: This sequence may be a read error, since a much larger clone differs from it by one base. This chain connects TRBV5-1 to TRBJ2-5; the D is unclear. CDR3 length: 11 residues. Germline V gene sequence: CDR1 SGHRS, CDR2 YFSETQ. CDR3 DNA sequence: TGCGCCAGCAGCATAGAAGAGACCCAGTGCTTC. Its translation is CASSIEETQCF.

This clonotype was found many times. The gene calls are TRBV7-3 and TRBJ2-3, with TRBD2 identical over 10 bases. CDR3 length: 15 residues. V gave up 1 base and J gave up 8 bases; unmatched junction bases: 6. Germline CDR1 and CDR2: SGHTA and FQGTGA. CDR3 residues: CASSLSSSGRATQYF. In DNA, the CDR3 is TGTGCCAGCAGCTTAAGTTCTAGCGGGAGAGCTACGCAGTATTTT.

This clonotype was counted ten times or more. V and J are TRBV20-1 and TRBJ2-7; 7 bases are a match to TRBD2. Trimming took 4 bases from V and 4 from J; bases not matched to a gene: 7. The CDR3 length is 13 residues. Germline-derived CDR1 and CDR2 are DFQATT and SNEGSKA (reference sequence). The CDR3 sequence is CSATPSGGYEQYF. The CDR3 region has the DNA TGCAGTGCTACACCTAGCGGAGGGTACGAGCAGTACTTC.

The chain joins TRBV20-1 to TRBJ1-1; D is uncertain. The CDR3 covers 16 residues. V lost 6 bases and J 1 base, leaving 21 bases between the germline ends. Germline V lookup: CDR1 DFQATT, CDR2 SNEGSKA (reference sequence). The CDR3 nucleotides read TGCAGTGCCAGTAGCCTCCGTCTAGCGGGGAACACTGAAGCTTTCTTT. It translates to CSASSLRLAGNTEAFF.

The chain recombines TRBV4-2 with TRBJ2-3; D is uncertain. Germline-derived CDR1 and CDR2 are LGHNA and YNFKEQ. Trimming cost V 3 bases and J 4 bases, with 2 bases left between them. This CDR3 spans 11 amino acids. CDR3 DNA sequence: TGTGCCAGCAGCCAGGCAGATACGCAGTATTTT. Translated, it gives CASSQADTQYF.

This clonotype was seen repeatedly, ten times or more. The genes are TRBV18 and TRBJ2-5; 9 bases agree with TRBD2. The J segment lost 6 bases and the V segment lost 1 base, leaving 18 bases of the junction unmatched. Germline V gene data show CDR1 as KGHSH and CDR2 as LQKENI. The CDR3 consists of 19 residues. The CDR3, as DNA: TGTGCCAGCTCACCACGGAGGGCTAGCGGGATTACCACCATGAAGACCCAGTACTTC. This encodes CASSPRRASGITTMKTQYF. Full variable domain (outside the CDR3, taken from reference TRBV18 and TRBJ2-5): NAGVMQNPRHLVRRRGQEARLRCSPMKGHSHVYWYRQLPEEGLKFMVYLQKENIIDESGMPKERFSAEFPKEGPSILRIQQVVRGDSAAYFCASSPRRASGITTMKTQYFGPGTRLLVL.

The table lists this clonotype with a few counts. The rearrangement uses TRBV19 and TRBJ2-1, with TRBD1 matching 11 bases. In germline, CDR1 is LNHDA, CDR2 SQIVND (reference sequence). The trim removed 4 bases at V and 7 bases at J, leaving 6 bases unmatched. The CDR3 consists of 15 residues. DNA for the CDR3: TGTGCCAGTAGTACGGGGGGGACAGGGGGAAATGAGCAGTTCTTC. Translation: CASSTGGTGGNEQFF. The complete variable domain, with remaining parts taken from reference TRBV19 and TRBJ2-1, reads DGGITQSPKYLFRKEGQNVTLSCEQNLNHDAMYWYRQDPGQGLRLIYYSQIVNDFQKGDIAEGYSVSREKKESFPLTVTSAQKNPTAFYLCASSTGGTGGNEQFFGPGTRLTVL.

The genes are TRBV20-1 and TRBJ2-3, with TRBD2 identical over 11 bases. The CDR3 is 17 residues long. Unmatched junction bases numbered 11, after V lost 6 bases and J lost 0 bases. The germline V gene encodes CDR1 DFQATT and CDR2 SNEGSKA (reference sequence). The DNA of the CDR3 is TGCAGTGCAATACTAGCGGGGGCCCCCGGAAGCACAGATACGCAGTATTTT. Translating gives CSAILAGAPGSTDTQYF.

Ten or more counts support this clonotype. The rearrangement uses TRBV2 and TRBJ2-2; D gene unclear. This CDR3 comprises 12 residues. Germline lookup yields CDR1 SNHLY and CDR2 FYNNEI. V was clipped by 6 bases and J by 6 bases, with 8 bases between them. The CDR3 spells CASRPEAGELFF. For the CDR3, the DNA is TGTGCCAGCAGACCAGAGGCCGGGGAGCTGTTTTTT.

Turning to this clonotype: This likely comes from a read error, as the CDR3 has no conserved phenylalanine or tryptophan at its end. The rearrangement uses TRBV12-3 or TRBV12-4 and TRBJ2-3, with 7 bases identical to TRBD2. There are 13 residues in the CDR3. V lost 6 bases to trimming and J lost 9 bases; unmatched junction nucleotides: 9. The CDR3 protein is CASRSTSTPTQYS. The CDR3 DNA reads as TGTGCCAGCAGGTCGACTAGCACCCCGACGCAGTATTCT.

Concerning this clonotype itself: At one of its ends the junction is not consistent with the germline gene, which may arise from a read error. The chain links TRBV20-1 to TRBJ1-2, with 7 bases lining up with TRBD1. The CDR3 is 14 residues long. The germline gives CDR1 DFQATT, CDR2 SNEGSKA (reference sequence). The CDR3 is CSTRDPRQGGGYTF. In DNA form, the CDR3 reads TGCAGTACTAGAGACCCCAGACAGGGCGGTGGCTACACCTTC.

The table lists this clonotype with a few counts. The chain is built from TRBV29-1 and TRBJ2-2, with a weak D call TRBD2 (5 bases). CDR3 length: 14 residues. CDR1 and CDR2 from the germline V gene are SQVTM and ANQGSEA. V was clipped by 7 bases and J by 6 bases, with 18 bases between them. CDR3 bases: TGCAGCGGACGACTACTAGGTTCGTCCGGGGAGCTGTTTTTT. It translates to CSGRLLGSSGELFF.

This chain connects TRBV3-1 to TRBJ1-3; D is uncertain. With 3 bases removed from V and 4 bases from J, the gap between germline ends came to 1 base. This CDR3 spans 11 amino acids. Germline V gene lookup returns CDR1 LGHDT and CDR2 YNNKEL (reference sequence). CDR3 sequence reads: CASSQGNTIYF. The CDR3 nucleotides are TGTGCCAGCAGCCAGGGAAACACCATATATTTT.

In its sample, this clonotype was seen once. This chain joins TRBV2 and TRBJ1-2; 10 bases align to TRBD1. Germline lookup yields CDR1 SNHLY and CDR2 FYNNEI. The V gene end was trimmed by 8 bases and the J gene end by 4 bases; junction bases not matched to a gene: 4. The CDR3 consists of 13 residues. The DNA for the CDR3 is TGTGCCAGCGGTGGACAGGGGGGCTATGGCTACACCTTC. Translated, it gives CASGGQGGYGYTF.

V usage is TRBV11-2 and J usage is TRBJ2-3; TRBD2 agrees at 8 bases. V lost 1 base, J lost 3 bases, and 12 bases stayed unmatched. CDR1 is SGHAT, CDR2 FQNNGV, per germline. This CDR3 comprises 18 residues. CDR3 coding DNA: TGTGCCAGCAGCTTAGGGATTAGCGGGACCCTTGCTACAGATACGCAGTATTTT. Its protein product is CASSLGISGTLATDTQYF. Based on the CDR3 plus reference TRBV11-2 and TRBJ2-3, the full variable domain is EAGVAQSPRYKIIEKRQSVAFWCNPISGHATLYWYQQILGQGPKLLIQFQNNGVVDDSQLPKDRFSAERLKGVDSTLKIQPAKLEDSAVYLCASSLGISGTLATDTQYFGPGTRLTVL.

This clonotype appeared many times. The genes are TRBV24-1 and TRBJ2-1, with TRBD2 matching 7 bases. The CDR3 is made up of 16 amino acids. Germline CDR1 and CDR2: KGHDR and SFDVKD. The V segment lost 5 bases and the J segment 2 bases; nucleotides outside the gene matches: 8. This CDR3 is CATSGGLAETYNEQFF. CDR3 coding DNA: TGTGCCACCAGTGGGGGCCTAGCGGAAACCTACAATGAGCAGTTCTTC.

This clonotype was counted at least ten times. This sequence joins TRBV5-1 and TRBJ1-4; D perhaps matches TRBD1 (5 bases). This CDR3 spans 15 amino acids. In germline, CDR1 is SGHRS, CDR2 YFSETQ. V was clipped by 4 bases and J by 8 bases, with 18 bases between them. CDR3 sequence: CASSPMGGSKEKLFF. The CDR3 DNA follows: TGCGCCAGCAGCCCGATGGGGGGTTCAAAGGAAAAACTGTTTTTT. The full variable domain, rest sourced from reference TRBV5-1 and TRBJ1-4, is KAGVTQTPRYLIKTRGQQVTLSCSPISGHRSVSWYQQTPGQGLQFLFEYFSETQRNKGNFPGRFSGRQFSNSRSEMNVSTLELGDSALYLCASSPMGGSKEKLFFGSGTQLSVL.

This clonotype is categorized as medium-sized. V usage is TRBV3-1 and J usage is TRBJ2-7; 7 bases map to TRBD1. Germline V gene data show CDR1 as LGHDT and CDR2 as YNNKEL (reference sequence). The CDR3 loop spans 15 amino acids. V trimming: 2 bases; J trimming: 2 bases; junction bases outside the gene matches: 6. The CDR3 bases are TGTGCCAGCAGCCAAACATGGACAGGACCCTACGAGCAGTACTTC. As protein: CASSQTWTGPYEQYF.

This clonotype was seen a handful of times. The rearrangement joins TRBV11-2 to TRBJ1-2; D gene ambiguous. The V gene's germline CDR1 is SGHAT and CDR2 FQNNGV. The CDR3 contains 13 residues. Trimming took off 5 bases at V and 4 bases at J, with 11 bases between the two ends. CDR3 sequence (DNA): TGTGCCAGCAGCCCCCGACTAAGCTATGGCTACACCTTC. Its protein is CASSPRLSYGYTF. Full variable domain (rest looked up from reference TRBV11-2 and TRBJ1-2): EAGVAQSPRYKIIEKRQSVAFWCNPISGHATLYWYQQILGQGPKLLIQFQNNGVVDDSQLPKDRFSAERLKGVDSTLKIQPAKLEDSAVYLCASSPRLSYGYTFGSGTRLTVV.

This clonotype was counted many times. The genes are TRBV9 and TRBJ1-1; D is ambiguous. This CDR3 has 15 amino acids. Germline CDR1 reads SGDLS; CDR2 reads YYNGEE. The V and J ends lost 3 bases and 6 bases respectively, with 18 bases between them. CDR3 DNA sequence: TGTGCCAGCAGCGGGTCCGACGTTCCTGGGGCTGAAGCTTTCTTT. Encoded protein: CASSGSDVPGAEAFF.

This chain links TRBV11-2 with TRBJ2-3; TRBD1 matches 8 bases. CDR1 SGHAT and CDR2 FQNNGV come from the germline V gene. The CDR3 contains 15 residues. V was clipped by 7 bases and J by 1 base; unmatched bases: 7. The CDR3 protein is CASKMGQVRTDTQYF. The CDR3 DNA follows: TGTGCCAGCAAAATGGGACAGGTACGCACAGATACGCAGTATTTT.

This clonotype was recorded many times. The chain combines TRBV20-1 with TRBJ1-2; D call uncertain. Germline assignment: CDR1 DFQATT and CDR2 SNEGSKA (reference sequence). V lost 6 bases and J lost 2, with 13 bases in between. CDR3 length: 13 residues. Here the CDR3 DNA reads TGCAGTGCAGAAAATGAGGGAAACTATGGCTACACCTTC. Amino acid sequence: CSAENEGNYGYTF.

This clonotype has a handful of counts. The J gene is TRBJ1-1, the V gene TRBV18, with no clear D. The ends were cut back, 2 bases at V and 2 bases at J, with 6 bases in the middle. The germline gives CDR1 KGHSH, CDR2 LQKENI. The CDR3 totals 13 residues. In nucleotides, the CDR3 is TGTGCCAGCTCACCAACACTAAACACTGAAGCTTTCTTT. This codes for CASSPTLNTEAFF. Using reference TRBV18 and TRBJ1-1 for the parts outside the CDR3, the full variable domain is NAGVMQNPRHLVRRRGQEARLRCSPMKGHSHVYWYRQLPEEGLKFMVYLQKENIIDESGMPKERFSAEFPKEGPSILRIQQVVRGDSAAYFCASSPTLNTEAFFGQGTRLTVV.

The table lists this clonotype with many counts. The chain joins TRBV19 to TRBJ1-4; TRBD1 aligns across 7 bases. CDR1 and CDR2 from the germline V gene are LNHDA and SQIVND (reference sequence). V gave up 5 bases and J gave up 0 bases; unmatched junction bases: 9. The CDR3 consists of 17 residues. CDR3 region: CASSRGQIVATNEKLFF. CDR3 sequence (DNA): TGTGCCAGTAGTCGGGGACAGATAGTTGCAACTAATGAAAAACTGTTTTTT.